One and the same sample provided the 16 T cell receptor beta chains below, sequenced in a study of T cell responses to AZD1222 COVID-19 vaccine. Sequencing used immunoSEQ multiplex PCR; TCRdb keeps in-frame clones, though not all of them. The sample shows roughly 100,000 clones, 87% of them seen only once. The specimen was peripheral blood, collected 28 days after the second AZD1222 dose. Receptor source: an adult who received the AZD1222 COVID-19 vaccine.

This clone was observed a single time. The chain couples TRBV5-4 to TRBJ2-1; 12 nucleotides match TRBD1. Per germline, CDR1 SGHNT and CDR2 YYREEE (reference sequence). V trimming: 4 bases; J trimming: 1 base; junction bases outside the gene matches: 6. This CDR3 has 17 amino acids. CDR3 sequence: CASSGKGQGASYNEQFF. The CDR3 DNA reads TGTGCCAGCAGCGGGAAGGGACAGGGGGCGTCCTACAATGAGCAGTTCTTC.

CDR3 sequence: CASSLGGAQNTGELFF. CDR3 coding DNA: TGTGCCAGCAGCTTGGGGGGGGCGCAGAACACCGGGGAGCTGTTTTTT. The chain links TRBV5-4 to TRBJ2-2; D tentatively fits TRBD1 or TRBD2 (6 bases each). The V end lost 0 bases, the J end lost 1 base, and 10 bases lay between the germline ends. This CDR3 contains 16 residues. The V gene's germline CDR1 is SGHNT and CDR2 YYREEE (reference sequence).

This clone is a singleton in its sample. The chain carries TRBV10-1 and TRBJ1-2, with no clear D. V shed 0 bases and J shed 5 bases, with 7 bases lying between them. CDR1 and CDR2 (germline): WNHNN, SYGVQD (reference sequence). CDR3 size: 13 residues. CDR3 bases: TGCGCCAGCAGTGAGTCGAAAGGGTATGGCTACACCTTC. This codes for CASSESKGYGYTF.

The chain carries TRBV30 and TRBJ1-3; no firm D call. The CDR3 is made up of 15 amino acids. CDR1 is GTSNPN, CDR2 SVGIG, per germline (reference sequence). Trimming removed 2 bases at V and 0 bases at J, with 11 bases between. CDR3 sequence reads: CAWSPLWGSGNTIYF. The CDR3 DNA sequence: TGTGCCTGGAGTCCACTTTGGGGCTCTGGAAACACCATATATTTT.

This chain uses TRBV27 with TRBJ1-2; D is undetermined. V lost 6 bases to trimming and J lost 5 bases, with 10 bases between them. CDR3 size: 12 residues. Germline loops: CDR1 MNHEY, CDR2 SMNVEV (reference sequence). CDR3 loop: CASRSRAYGYTF. The DNA for the CDR3 is TGTGCCAGCAGGTCTAGGGCTTATGGCTACACCTTC.

This sequence joins TRBV19 and TRBJ1-6; D ambiguous. Germline CDR1 LNHDA, CDR2 SQIVND (reference sequence). V lost 3 bases and J 7 bases, leaving 13 bases between the germline ends. The CDR3 spans 15 residues. CDR3 bases: TGTGCCAGTAGTATCGACCCATTTTTCAATTCACCCCTCCACTTT. This codes for CASSIDPFFNSPLHF. The complete variable domain, with remaining parts taken from reference TRBV19 and TRBJ1-6, reads DGGITQSPKYLFRKEGQNVTLSCEQNLNHDAMYWYRQDPGQGLRLIYYSQIVNDFQKGDIAEGYSVSREKKESFPLTVTSAQKNPTAFYLCASSIDPFFNSPLHFGNGTRLTVT.

The chain links TRBV7-6 to TRBJ1-6; D uncertain. Between the trimmed V and J ends, which lost 1 base and 7 bases, there was a span of 11 bases. Germline CDR1 reads SGHVS; CDR2 reads FNYEAQ. This CDR3 comprises 15 residues. The CDR3 protein is CASSLVDSPNSPLHF. The CDR3 DNA reads as TGTGCCAGCAGCTTAGTGGATTCCCCGAATTCACCCCTCCACTTT.

A few counts support this clone. The chain combines TRBV2 with TRBJ1-5, with 7 bases lining up with TRBD1. This CDR3 region has 14 residues. Per germline, CDR1 SNHLY and CDR2 FYNNEI. V was pared by 6 bases and J by 0 bases, with 2 bases of the junction left unmatched. The CDR3 DNA follows: TGTGCCAGCAGAGGACAGGTTAGCAATCAGCCCCAGCATTTT. Its translation is CASRGQVSNQPQHF.

This clone was seen a handful of times. The rearrangement links TRBV6-5 to TRBJ1-3; 10 bases agree with TRBD1. The CDR3 runs to 12 residues. Germline-derived CDR1 and CDR2 are MNHEY and SVGAGI. J lost 9 bases, V lost 5 bases, and 1 base had no gene match. CDR3 coding DNA: TGTGCCAGCAGTAGGACAGGGGGCACCATATATTTT. It yields the protein CASSRTGGTIYF.

This chain connects TRBV5-1 to TRBJ2-3; TRBD2 matches at 9 bases. Losses at the gene ends were 2 bases for V and 1 base for J; bases not matched to a gene: 5. The CDR3 sequence is 16 residues long. CDR1 and CDR2 from the germline V gene are SGHRS and YFSETQ. This CDR3 reads CASSFGASGGTDTQYF. The CDR3 DNA sequence: TGCGCCAGCAGCTTCGGGGCTAGCGGGGGCACAGATACGCAGTATTTT.

This sequence joins TRBV9 and TRBJ2-7; TRBD1 aligns across 7 bases. The germline gives CDR1 SGDLS, CDR2 YYNGEE. CDR3 length: 15 residues. V lost 2 bases to trimming and J lost 4 bases; unmatched junction nucleotides: 9. The CDR3 loop reads CASSVVEGAIYEQYF. The CDR3 DNA is TGTGCCAGCAGCGTTGTCGAGGGGGCAATTTACGAGCAGTACTTC.

V and J are TRBV4-2 and TRBJ1-5, with TRBD1 as a possible D gene (6 bases). V lost 1 base and J lost 4, with 14 bases in between. CDR1 and CDR2 from the germline V gene are LGHNA and YNFKEQ. CDR3 length equals 16 residues. CDR3 region: CASSQVRGARNQPQHF. The CDR3 nucleotides are TGTGCCAGCAGCCAAGTGCGGGGGGCGCGAAATCAGCCCCAGCATTTT.

This rearrangement joins TRBV20-1 to TRBJ2-1; tentatively, D is TRBD1 (7 bases). The CDR3 contains 15 residues. Germline V gene data show CDR1 as DFQATT and CDR2 as SNEGSKA (reference sequence). Trimming removed 7 bases from V and 0 bases from J, with 16 bases in between. CDR3 DNA: TGCAGTGGTAGTCCAGGGGGGAGCTCCTACAATGAGCAGTTCTTC. It codes for CSGSPGGSSYNEQFF.

This clone came up once. V gene TRBV5-6 combines with J gene TRBJ2-7; TRBD1 is a possible D gene (6 bases). The V and J ends lost 1 base and 2 bases respectively, with 10 bases between them. The CDR3 has 14 residues. The germline V gene encodes CDR1 SGHDT and CDR2 YYEEEE. CDR3 DNA: TGTGCCAGCAGCTTGACAGGGAAGGCCTACGAGCAGTACTTC. It is translated as CASSLTGKAYEQYF.

The genes are TRBV7-2 and TRBJ2-2; a weak D match, TRBD2 (5 bases). The CDR3 sequence is 16 residues long. Germline values: CDR1 SGHTA, CDR2 FQGNSA. V was trimmed by 1 base and J by 1 base, leaving 10 bases between them. The DNA for the CDR3 is TGTGCCAGCAGCTTAGGAGGGCCAGGGAACACCGGGGAGCTGTTTTTT. This sequence encodes CASSLGGPGNTGELFF.

The count of this clone is one. This chain uses TRBV27 with TRBJ1-6; D remains unclear. Trimming left V 7 bases short and J 6 bases short, with 7 bases between. Germline CDR1 is MNHEY and CDR2 is SMNVEV (reference sequence). This CDR3 spans 12 amino acids. CDR3 DNA sequence: TGTGCCAGCAAGGAGGCTAATTCACCCCTCCACTTT. Translating it yields CASKEANSPLHF.